This T cell receptor (beta chain) is from a study of T cell changes during pregnancy in multiple sclerosis. Assay used: immunoSEQ multiplex PCR; TCRdb lists only in-frame clones, some missing. The table lists about 38,000 clones, around 87% of them singletons. Germline values: CDR1 SGHNT, CDR2 YENEEA. The CDR3 extends over 16 amino acids. The V segment lost 3 bases and the J segment 0 bases; nucleotides outside the gene matches: 2. The chain uses TRBV11-3 and TRBJ2-6, with TRBD2 identical over 7 bases. The TCR originated in a female donor with multiple sclerosis, enrolled in a pregnancy study. The specimen was CD4+ T cells from peripheral blood mononuclear cells, collected in the second trimester of pregnancy. In nucleotides, the CDR3 is TGTGCCAGCAGCTTTGGCGGGAGCTCTGGGGCCAACGTCCTGACTTTC. Residues: CASSFGGSSGANVLTF. Full variable domain (remainder filled in from reference TRBV11-3 and TRBJ2-6): EAGVVQSPRYKIIEKKQPVAFWCNPISGHNTLYWYLQNLGQGPELLIRYENEEAVDDSQLPKDRFSAERLKGVDSTLKIQPAELGDSAVYLCASSFGGSSGANVLTFGAGSRLTVL.